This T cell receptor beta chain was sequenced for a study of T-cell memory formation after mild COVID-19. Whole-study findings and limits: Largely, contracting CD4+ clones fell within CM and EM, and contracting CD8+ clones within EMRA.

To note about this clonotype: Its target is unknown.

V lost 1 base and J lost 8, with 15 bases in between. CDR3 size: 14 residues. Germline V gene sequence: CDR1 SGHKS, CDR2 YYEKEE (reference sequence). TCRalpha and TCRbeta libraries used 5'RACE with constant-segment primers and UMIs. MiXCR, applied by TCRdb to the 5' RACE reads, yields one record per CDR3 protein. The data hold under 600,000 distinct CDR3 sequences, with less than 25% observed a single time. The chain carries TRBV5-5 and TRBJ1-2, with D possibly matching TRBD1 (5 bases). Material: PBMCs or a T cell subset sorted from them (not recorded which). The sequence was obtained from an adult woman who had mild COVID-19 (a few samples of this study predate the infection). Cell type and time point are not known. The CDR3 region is CASSLSGQGMGYTF. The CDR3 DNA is TGTGCCAGCAGCTTGAGTGGGCAGGGCATGGGCTACACCTTC.